This TCR beta chain was identified during a study of T cell repertoires in cytomegalovirus infection. Study background: A matching HLA type, together with CMV infection, was signaled by public TCR beta signatures. Findings and caveats of the study: HLA-C-restricted TCR beta clonotypes specific for CMV led the ex vivo response. Accumulated public TCR beta family frequency recognized individuals carrying CMV together with the relevant HLA.

MiXCR was run by TCRdb on the reads, yielding one entry per CDR3 protein. The sample includes around 550,000 distinct CDR3 sequences, around 27% seen only once; the top ten take about 13%. After removal of 3 bases from V and 7 bases from J, the junction contained 6 bases not matched to a gene. The CDR3 length is 14 residues. About this clonotype: Its antigen is as yet unknown.

Sequencing was carried out using PBMCs. V is TRBV12-3 or TRBV12-4 and J is TRBJ1-1; 9 bases map to TRBD1. This TCR came from a human donor in good health (CMV status not recorded). Some clones in this sample may be carry-over from other donors' samples. CDR3 amino acids: CASSLGDRADEAFF. For the CDR3, the DNA is TGTGCCAGCAGTTTGGGGGACAGGGCGGATGAAGCTTTCTTT.